The next 24 T cell receptor beta chains were all read from a single sample in a study of blood T cell repertoires in COVID-19. Assay: immunoSEQ multiplex PCR; the TCRdb copy retains only in-frame clones and omits some. The sample records more than 250,000 clones, roughly 90% being singletons. The sequencing sample was made of peripheral blood. The source of these receptors is a human donor in a cohort sampled during active COVID-19.

As DNA, the CDR3 is TGTGCCAGCAGTTTAGATTGGACAGGGGGCGGCTATGGCTACACCTTC. Translated, it gives CASSLDWTGGGYGYTF. The rearrangement links TRBV28 to TRBJ1-2; 11 nucleotides match TRBD1. This CDR3 comprises 16 residues. Looked up from germline, CDR1 is MDHEN and CDR2 is SYDVKM. The V gene end was trimmed by 2 bases and the J gene end by 4 bases; junction bases not matched to a gene: 6.

The chain is built from TRBV24-1 and TRBJ1-6, with TRBD1 as a possible D gene (5 bases). Germline V CDR1 and CDR2: KGHDR, SFDVKD. CDR3 length: 17 amino acids. The V gene lost 6 bases and the J gene lost 4 bases, with 18 bases spanning the gap. The CDR3, as DNA: TGTGCCACCAGTCGAGCTTACCATGGGGCATATAATTCACCCCTCCACTTT. Translation gives CATSRAYHGAYNSPLHF.

This clone was counted only a few times. The genes are TRBV16 and TRBJ2-7, with 8 bases aligning to TRBD1. Germline lookup yields CDR1 KGHSY and CDR2 FQNENV. The CDR3 is 15 residues long. Germline trimming cut 2 bases from V and 6 bases from J; bases unmatched to any gene: 9. This CDR3 reads CASSQAQTGDGEQYF. The CDR3 DNA reads TGTGCCAGCAGCCAAGCCCAGACAGGGGACGGCGAGCAGTACTTC.

The chain uses TRBV19 and TRBJ2-2, with TRBD2 identical over 9 bases. V dropped 7 bases and J dropped 4; count of bases not matched to a gene: 4. Germline CDR1 and CDR2: LNHDA and SQIVND (reference sequence). CDR3 size: 14 residues. The DNA of the CDR3 is TGTGCCAGTAAGCGGGGGGCGAGCACCGGGGAGCTGTTTTTT. Translated, it gives CASKRGASTGELFF.

The chain uses TRBV4-3 and TRBJ1-2; weak D call: TRBD1 (6 bases). Germline V lookup: CDR1 LGHNA, CDR2 YSLEER. Trimming took 1 base from V and 7 from J, leaving 13 bases between them. The CDR3 sequence is 14 residues long. DNA of the CDR3: TGCGCCAGCAGCCAAGTCAGGGGCGGTCCTGGCTACACCTTC. Amino acids: CASSQVRGGPGYTF.

The chain carries TRBV9 and TRBJ2-1, with D perhaps matching TRBD2 (6 bases). This CDR3 spans 13 amino acids. V was clipped by 3 bases and J by 7 bases, with 11 bases between them. Per germline, CDR1 SGDLS and CDR2 YYNGEE. CDR3 residues: CASSGGMGNEQFF. The CDR3, as DNA: TGTGCCAGCAGCGGCGGGATGGGTAATGAGCAGTTCTTC.

The CDR3 here is CASSFSRGDETQYF. For the CDR3, the DNA is TGTGCCAGCAGCTTCTCCAGGGGCGACGAGACCCAGTACTTC. The gene calls are TRBV7-9 and TRBJ2-5, with D possibly TRBD1 on 6 matching bases. V was shortened by 3 bases and J by 5 bases, with 13 bases between the two germline ends. Germline lookup yields CDR1 SEHNR and CDR2 FQNEAQ (reference sequence). The CDR3 has 14 amino acids.

The rearrangement joins TRBV2 to TRBJ2-1; D call uncertain. Germline values: CDR1 SNHLY, CDR2 FYNNEI. Trimming pared 8 bases from V and 8 bases from J, leaving 13 bases between. The CDR3 is 12 amino acids. This CDR3 is CASPRLPDEQFF. CDR3 DNA sequence: TGTGCCAGCCCGAGGTTACCCGATGAGCAGTTCTTC.

This rearrangement joins TRBV5-1 to TRBJ1-2, with 8 bases identical to TRBD1. Losses at the gene ends were 4 bases for V and 0 bases for J; bases not matched to a gene: 5. The CDR3 covers 15 residues. Germline assignment: CDR1 SGHRS and CDR2 YFSETQ. In nucleotides, the CDR3 is TGCGCCAGCAGCCCACAGGGGGGAGCTAACTATGGCTACACCTTC. This codes for CASSPQGGANYGYTF.

The V call is TRBV5-1, the J call TRBJ2-7; TRBD1 matches 9 bases. The CDR3 is 15 amino acids. Germline V gene lookup returns CDR1 SGHRS and CDR2 YFSETQ. The V gene end was trimmed by 3 bases and the J gene end by 3 bases; junction bases not matched to a gene: 7. CDR3 nucleotides: TGCGCCAGCAGCTCGGGGGGACAGGGTCACTACGAGCAGTACTTC. This codes for CASSSGGQGHYEQYF. The full variable domain, completed using reference TRBV5-1 and TRBJ2-7, is KAGVTQTPRYLIKTRGQQVTLSCSPISGHRSVSWYQQTPGQGLQFLFEYFSETQRNKGNFPGRFSGRQFSNSRSEMNVSTLELGDSALYLCASSSGGQGHYEQYFGPGTRLTVT.

V and J are TRBV30 and TRBJ1-6; 10 nucleotides agree with TRBD1. With V trimmed by 8 bases and J by 0 bases, 1 base remained unmatched. The CDR3 spans 14 residues. Germline V lookup: CDR1 GTSNPN, CDR2 SVGIG (reference sequence). This CDR3 is CARTGGSYNSPLHF. The CDR3 DNA is TGTGCCCGGACAGGGGGCTCCTATAATTCACCCCTCCACTTT.

A single count supports this clone. This chain joins TRBV10-3 and TRBJ1-5; 7 positions agree with TRBD1. The CDR3 runs 15 residues. The V and J ends lost 3 bases and 5 bases, in that order; junction bases with no gene match: 7. Germline CDR1 is ENHRY and CDR2 is SYGVKD. CDR3 in DNA: TGTGCCATCAGTGATGAGGGGGCTTTATATCAGCCCCAGCATTTT. Protein sequence: CAISDEGALYQPQHF.

Turning to this clone: Other DNA sequences in this specimen translate into the identical CDR3. The chain has TRBV28 and TRBJ1-2; tentative D call: TRBD1 (6 bases). Germline-derived CDR1 and CDR2 are MDHEN and SYDVKM. The V end lost 5 bases, the J end lost 7 bases, and 8 bases lay between the germline ends. This CDR3 is 11 amino acids long. The CDR3 is CASSPRGGYTF. As DNA, the CDR3 is TGTGCCAGCAGTCCCAGGGGTGGCTACACCTTC.

The table lists this clone with a count of one. The chain recombines TRBV28 with TRBJ1-4, with a tentative D call TRBD1 (5 bases). The ends were cut back, 4 bases at V and 7 bases at J, with 10 bases in the middle. The CDR3 is 13 amino acids. From germline, CDR1 is MDHEN and CDR2 SYDVKM. The CDR3 spells CASSWDWGEKLFF. In DNA, the CDR3 is TGTGCCAGCAGTTGGGACTGGGGTGAAAAACTGTTTTTT.

This clone occurred once. The V call is TRBV28, the J call TRBJ2-3; D possibly corresponds to TRBD2 (6 bases). Trimming left V 6 bases short and J 12 bases short, with 19 bases between. Germline loops: CDR1 MDHEN, CDR2 SYDVKM. The CDR3 runs to 13 residues. The CDR3 DNA follows: TGTGCCAGCAGCCCCCTTGGGGGGACCAGACAGTATTTT. Encoded protein: CASSPLGGTRQYF. The variable domain in full, with the rest retrieved from reference TRBV28 and TRBJ2-3, is DVKVTQSSRYLVKRTGEKVFLECVQDMDHENMFWYRQDPGLGLRLIYFSYDVKMKEKGDIPEGYSVSREKKERFSLILESASTNQTSMYLCASSPLGGTRQYFGPGTRLTVL.

The rearrangement uses TRBV7-9 and TRBJ2-7; a possible D gene is TRBD2 (6 bases). From germline, CDR1 is SEHNR and CDR2 FQNEAQ (reference sequence). The germline V and J ends were trimmed by 1 base and 2 bases, with 12 bases remaining between them. The CDR3 contains 15 residues. The CDR3 sequence is CASSLGSSEAYEQYF. As DNA, the CDR3 is TGTGCCAGCAGCTTAGGTTCTAGCGAAGCCTACGAGCAGTACTTC.

The V and J genes are TRBV11-3 and TRBJ2-7; 7 nucleotides align to TRBD2. V gave up 5 bases and J gave up 6 bases; unmatched junction bases: 16. CDR1 is SGHNT and CDR2 is YENEEA in the germline V gene. The CDR3 extends over 16 amino acids. CDR3 DNA sequence: TGTGCCAGCAGCGGACTAGACCCTTATTTAGGAGGCGAGCAGTACTTC. It codes for CASSGLDPYLGGEQYF. The full variable domain, with the rest looked up from reference TRBV11-3 and TRBJ2-7, is EAGVVQSPRYKIIEKKQPVAFWCNPISGHNTLYWYLQNLGQGPELLIRYENEEAVDDSQLPKDRFSAERLKGVDSTLKIQPAELGDSAVYLCASSGLDPYLGGEQYFGPGTRLTVT.

V gene TRBV6-5 combines with J gene TRBJ2-5; no definite D call. This CDR3 has 13 amino acids. Trimming left V 5 bases short and J 1 base short, with 8 bases between. Germline V gene lookup returns CDR1 MNHEY and CDR2 SVGAGI. Here the CDR3 reads CASSPGTQETQYF. CDR3 in DNA: TGTGCCAGCAGTCCAGGAACCCAAGAGACCCAGTACTTC.

This chain connects TRBV7-9 to TRBJ2-7; 7 nucleotides line up with TRBD1. Germline V gene data show CDR1 as SEHNR and CDR2 as FQNEAQ (reference sequence). This CDR3 spans 13 amino acids. Trimming at V came to 1 base and at J to 3 bases, leaving 0 bases not matched to a gene. The CDR3 spells CASSLGDSYEQYF. The CDR3 DNA reads TGTGCCAGCAGCTTAGGGGACAGCTACGAGCAGTACTTC.

V usage is TRBV6-4 and J usage is TRBJ1-6, with 9 bases that match TRBD1. The CDR3 is 15 residues long. Losses at the gene ends were 3 bases for V and 5 bases for J; bases not matched to a gene: 2. CDR1 and CDR2 (germline): MRHNA, SNTAGT. The DNA of the CDR3 is TGTGCCAGCAGTGAAGGGACAGGGCATAATTCACCCCTCCACTTT. Encoded protein: CASSEGTGHNSPLHF.

This clone appeared a single time. The CDR3 sequence: CASSKRLETQYF. DNA for the CDR3: TGTGCCAGCTCTAAGAGGTTAGAGACCCAGTACTTC. This chain joins TRBV11-2 and TRBJ2-5, with D unresolved. Trimming removed 8 bases from V and 4 bases from J, with 11 bases in between. The CDR3 extends over 12 amino acids. Germline V gene lookup returns CDR1 SGHAT and CDR2 FQNNGV.

The rearrangement joins TRBV28 to TRBJ2-7; a weak D match, TRBD1 (6 bases). The CDR3 is made up of 15 amino acids. Germline CDR1 reads MDHEN; CDR2 reads SYDVKM. The V and J ends lost 2 bases and 0 bases respectively, with 11 bases between them. This chain's CDR3 is CASSLGQFLSYEQYF. In DNA, the CDR3 is TGTGCCAGCAGTTTAGGACAGTTCCTCTCCTACGAGCAGTACTTC.

The chain links TRBV5-1 to TRBJ1-1; D not resolved. This CDR3 region has 16 residues. CDR1 is SGHRS, CDR2 YFSETQ, per germline. V was clipped by 0 bases and J by 1 base, with 13 bases between them. CDR3 in amino acids: CASSLARQVGNTEAFF. In nucleotides, the CDR3 is TGCGCCAGCAGCTTGGCCAGGCAGGTAGGGAACACTGAAGCTTTCTTT.

This chain uses TRBV4-3 with TRBJ1-1; TRBD1 matches at 9 bases. V dropped 1 base and J dropped 7; count of bases not matched to a gene: 4. The CDR3 is 14 amino acids. Germline CDR1 is LGHNA and CDR2 is YSLEER. The CDR3 here is CASSQGGTGFEAFF. The DNA of the CDR3 is TGCGCCAGCAGCCAAGGTGGGACAGGGTTTGAAGCTTTCTTT.